Presented here are 4 T cell receptor beta chains from one specimen sequenced in a study of CD8 T cells in ankylosing spondylitis. Study-wide findings and caveats: Among TCR beta sequences, a motif of several highly homologous variants appeared characteristic of ankylosing spondylitis blood.

These receptors have no identified antigens. TCRdb ran MiXCR on the 5' RACE reads and lists one entry per CDR3 protein. Among 100,000 or so distinct CDR3 sequences listed, about 8.1% were seen once. Input material: blood, either unsorted or a sorted T cell fraction (not recorded which). The receptors here all came from a male donor with ankylosing spondylitis.

The chain joins TRBV20-1 to TRBJ2-7; D is perhaps TRBD1 or TRBD2 (5 bases each). There are 13 residues in the CDR3. Germline V lookup: CDR1 DFQATT, CDR2 SNEGSKA (reference sequence). Between the trimmed V and J ends, which lost 6 bases and 2 bases, there was a span of 14 bases. The DNA of the CDR3 is TGCAGTGCCGAGAGGGGTCTCACCTACGAGCAGTACTTC. Its translation is CSAERGLTYEQYF.

This clonotype was counted at least ten times. The V gene is TRBV5-1, the J gene TRBJ2-2; 8 bases line up with TRBD2. J was trimmed by 6 bases and V by 0 bases; bases with no gene match: 10. This CDR3 comprises 17 residues. Germline values: CDR1 SGHRS, CDR2 YFSETQ. CDR3 nucleotide sequence: TGCGCCAGCAGCTTGGCTCCTAGCGGGTCTCTAGCCGGGGAGCTGTTTTTT. As protein: CASSLAPSGSLAGELFF.

The table lists this clonotype with many counts. The rearrangement joins TRBV24-1 to TRBJ2-1; 9 nucleotides line up with TRBD1. CDR3 length: 14 amino acids. J lost 8 bases, V lost 5 bases, and 6 bases had no gene match. Germline CDR1 KGHDR, CDR2 SFDVKD. CDR3 residues: CATSVTGGEHEQFF. The CDR3 coding sequence is TGTGCCACCAGTGTAACAGGGGGCGAGCATGAGCAGTTCTTC.

This clonotype was seen many times. The chain has TRBV2 and TRBJ1-5; the D gene is possibly TRBD1 (6 bases). The CDR3 runs 15 residues. The germline V gene encodes CDR1 SNHLY and CDR2 FYNNEI. V lost 1 base and J lost 3, with 10 bases in between. In DNA form, the CDR3 reads TGTGCCAGCAGTGAAGATCGGGGGCTCAATCAGCCCCAGCATTTT. Encoded protein: CASSEDRGLNQPQHF.